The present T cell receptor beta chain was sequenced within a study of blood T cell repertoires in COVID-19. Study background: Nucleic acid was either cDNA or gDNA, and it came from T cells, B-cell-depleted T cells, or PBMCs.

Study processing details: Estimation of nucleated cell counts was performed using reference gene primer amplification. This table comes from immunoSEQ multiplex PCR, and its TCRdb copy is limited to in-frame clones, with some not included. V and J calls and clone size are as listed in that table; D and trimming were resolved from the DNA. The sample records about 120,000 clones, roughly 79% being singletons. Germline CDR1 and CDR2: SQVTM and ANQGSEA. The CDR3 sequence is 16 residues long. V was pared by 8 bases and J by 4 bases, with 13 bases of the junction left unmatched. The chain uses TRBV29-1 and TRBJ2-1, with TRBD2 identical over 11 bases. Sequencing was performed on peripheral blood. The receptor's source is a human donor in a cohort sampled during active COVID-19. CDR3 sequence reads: CSWVIAGGPGYNEQFF. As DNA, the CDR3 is TGCAGCTGGGTAATAGCGGGGGGGCCAGGTTACAATGAGCAGTTCTTC.